This T cell receptor (beta chain) emerged from a study of blood T cell repertoires in COVID-19. Study-wide context: Spain, Italy and the United States supplied samples that represented acute and convalescent COVID-19.

Trimming took 6 bases from V and 4 from J; bases not matched to a gene: 4. The germline V gene has CDR1 SQVTM and CDR2 ANQGSEA. The CDR3 runs 13 residues. Using immunoSEQ multiplex PCR, the repertoire was profiled, and TCRdb retains in-frame clones only, with some absent. The sample yields 65,000 to 90,000 clones, 82% seen once. Sequenced material: peripheral blood. The chain recombines TRBV29-1 with TRBJ1-2; 11 positions agree with TRBD1. This clonotype was obtained from a woman aged 60 to 75 with acute or convalescent COVID-19. The CDR3 spells CSVWTGGSYGYTF. CDR3 in DNA: TGCAGCGTATGGACAGGGGGCAGCTATGGCTACACCTTC.